Below, 5 T cell receptor beta chains from the same sample are listed, as sequenced in a study of shared clonotypes between healthy human individuals. Some clones are missing from TCRdb's copy, which holds only in-frame ones; the method was immunoSEQ multiplex PCR. The sample records approximately 1,500,000 clones, roughly 96% being singletons. The specimen was naive CD4+ T cells sorted from blood. Subset specified: CD45RA+ positively selected. These receptors came from a man aged 30 to 45 in good health.

The rearrangement links TRBV7-8 to TRBJ2-5, with a possible D match to TRBD1 (6 bases). The germline gives CDR1 SGHVS, CDR2 FQNEAQ. The CDR3 sequence is 16 residues long. Trimming cost V 4 bases and J 5 bases, with 20 bases left between them. This CDR3 reads CASSWPGQPLAETQYF. The CDR3 DNA sequence: TGTGCCAGCAGCTGGCCCGGACAGCCGTTGGCGGAGACCCAGTACTTC.

This chain uses TRBV18 with TRBJ1-2; D may be TRBD1 (6 bases). The CDR3 extends over 14 amino acids. With 5 bases removed from V and 4 bases from J, the gap between germline ends came to 14 bases. The V gene's germline CDR1 is KGHSH and CDR2 LQKENI. The DNA for the CDR3 is TGTGCCAGCTCAGCAACAGGGTTGAGCTATGGCTACACCTTC. Protein product: CASSATGLSYGYTF.

V is TRBV29-1 and J is TRBJ1-4, with TRBD1 as a possible D gene (6 bases). This CDR3 is built from 12 residues. With 4 bases removed from V and 6 bases from J, the gap between germline ends came to 9 bases. Germline lookup yields CDR1 SQVTM and CDR2 ANQGSEA. The CDR3 region is CSVGGGDEKLFF. CDR3 in DNA: TGCAGCGTTGGAGGGGGTGATGAAAAACTGTTTTTT.

The V gene is TRBV29-1, the J gene TRBJ1-2; perhaps TRBD1 as D (6 bases). There are 14 residues in the CDR3. CDR1 and CDR2 from the germline V gene are SQVTM and ANQGSEA. The V gene lost 5 bases and the J gene lost 8 bases, with 21 bases spanning the gap. CDR3 amino acids: CSVKQQGWGNGYTF. In DNA form, the CDR3 reads TGCAGCGTTAAACAACAGGGATGGGGGAACGGCTACACCTTC.

Regarding this clone: The sample contains more than one DNA sequence encoding this CDR3. This sequence joins TRBV18 and TRBJ2-1, with D perhaps being TRBD1 or TRBD2 (5 bases each). This CDR3 has 15 residues. The ends were cut back, 3 bases at V and 4 bases at J, with 13 bases in the middle. The germline gives CDR1 KGHSH, CDR2 LQKENI. DNA for the CDR3: TGTGCCAGCTCACCGAGGACTGGGGGTTACAATGAGCAGTTCTTC. Translating it yields CASSPRTGGYNEQFF.